Listed here are 28 T cell receptor beta chains from one sample, sequenced in a study of blood T cell repertoires in COVID-19. Profiled with immunoSEQ multiplex PCR; TCRdb holds only in-frame clones, not every one. Of 200,000 to 250,000 clones in the sample, roughly 84% were seen once. The sample taken for sequencing was PBMCs or T cells enriched from blood (not recorded which). The source of these receptors is a woman aged 40 to 50 who had recovered from COVID-19.

V and J are TRBV28 and TRBJ2-5; D might be TRBD1 (7 bases). CDR3 length: 20 residues. Germline CDR1 MDHEN, CDR2 SYDVKM. V shed 8 bases and J shed 5 bases, with 36 bases lying between them. This CDR3 is CASPPRTGTIWGRQGETQYF. CDR3 sequence (DNA): TGTGCCAGCCCCCCCAGGACAGGAACCATATGGGGGAGGCAGGGGGAGACCCAGTACTTC.

The V gene is TRBV7-3, the J gene TRBJ2-1; 10 nucleotides match TRBD2. CDR3 length: 15 residues. Germline CDR1 SGHTA, CDR2 FQGTGA. The ends lost 5 bases at V and 2 bases at J; junction bases unmatched: 3. The CDR3 bases are TGTGCCAGCAGCGCAACTAGCGGGACCTACAATGAGCAGTTCTTC. Its translation: CASSATSGTYNEQFF.

J is TRBJ2-7 and V is TRBV28; 9 nucleotides line up with TRBD1. The trim removed 8 bases at V and 3 bases at J, leaving 8 bases unmatched. Germline V gene data show CDR1 as MDHEN and CDR2 as SYDVKM. The CDR3 spans 14 residues. This CDR3 reads CASETGDRDYEQYF. The CDR3, as DNA: TGTGCCAGCGAGACGGGGGACAGGGACTACGAGCAGTACTTC.

This clone has a count of ten or more. The chain is built from TRBV16 and TRBJ1-5, with D perhaps matching TRBD1 (5 bases). The V end lost 8 bases, the J end lost 0 bases, and 11 bases lay between the germline ends. The germline V gene encodes CDR1 KGHSY and CDR2 FQNENV. This CDR3 is 14 amino acids long. The CDR3 reads CASGRGNSNQPQHF. The DNA for the CDR3 is TGTGCCAGCGGAAGGGGAAATAGCAATCAGCCCCAGCATTTT. The full variable domain, with the rest looked up from reference TRBV16 and TRBJ1-5, is GEEVAQTPKHLVRGEGQKAKLYCAPIKGHSYVFWYQQVLKNEFKFLISFQNENVFDETGMPKERFSAKCLPNSPCSLEIQATKLEDSAVYFCASGRGNSNQPQHFGDGTRLSIL.

The chain links TRBV11-3 to TRBJ2-2, with D possibly being TRBD2 (5 bases). The CDR3 is 17 amino acids. Trimming removed 0 bases from V and 2 bases from J, with 13 bases in between. CDR1 and CDR2 (germline): SGHNT, YENEEA. In nucleotides, the CDR3 is TGTGCCAGCAGCTTAGAGGCGGGTAGCGCCAACACCGGGGAGCTGTTTTTT. It yields the protein CASSLEAGSANTGELFF.

This clone was found once. This sequence joins TRBV7-8 and TRBJ1-4; the D is unclear. CDR1 is SGHVS, CDR2 FQNEAQ, per germline. This CDR3 comprises 15 residues. V was trimmed by 7 bases and J by 5 bases, leaving 17 bases between them. The DNA of the CDR3 is TGTGCCAGCACCAGTGACCGGGGAGGAAATGAAAAACTGTTTTTT. As protein: CASTSDRGGNEKLFF.

The rearrangement links TRBV15 to TRBJ2-5; a weak D match, TRBD2 (7 bases). The CDR3 consists of 16 residues. Germline CDR1 is LNHNV and CDR2 is YYDKDF (reference sequence). Trimming shortened V by 8 bases and J by 5 bases, and 24 bases separated the two germline ends. The CDR3 nucleotides are TGTGCCACCCAGATCGGAAACAGGGCGGGGGCGGAGACCCAGTACTTC. This encodes CATQIGNRAGAETQYF.

The CDR3 region is CASSLFSGSYEQYF. The CDR3 coding sequence is TGTGCCAGCAGCTTGTTTAGCGGTTCCTACGAGCAGTACTTC. This sequence joins TRBV5-5 and TRBJ2-7, with a tentative D call TRBD2 (6 bases). The V gene's germline CDR1 is SGHKS and CDR2 YYEKEE (reference sequence). The V end lost 1 base, the J end lost 1 base, and 9 bases lay between the germline ends. This CDR3 is built from 14 residues.

The chain has TRBV9 and TRBJ1-5, with D unclear. Germline V CDR1 and CDR2: SGDLS, YYNGEE. V dropped 0 bases and J dropped 5 bases, with 9 bases sitting between them. The CDR3 totals 14 residues. The CDR3 spells CASSVGLGDQPQHF. CDR3 DNA sequence: TGTGCCAGCAGCGTAGGGCTCGGAGATCAGCCCCAGCATTTT. The whole variable domain, remainder taken from reference TRBV9 and TRBJ1-5, is DSGVTQTPKHLITATGQRVTLRCSPRSGDLSVYWYQQSLDQGLQFLIQYYNGEERAKGNILERFSAQQFPDLHSELNLSSLELGDSALYFCASSVGLGDQPQHFGDGTRLSIL.

The genes are TRBV7-2 and TRBJ1-5; D call uncertain. The length of the CDR3 is 14 residues. The V gene's germline CDR1 is SGHTA and CDR2 FQGNSA. Trimming removed 2 bases at V and 6 bases at J, with 11 bases between. The CDR3 nucleotides are TGTGCCAGCAGCTTACACGGGGATCGTCAGCCCCAGCATTTT. Translated, it gives CASSLHGDRQPQHF.

The chain couples TRBV3-1 (or the pseudogene TRBV3-2) to TRBJ1-1; TRBD1 matches at 8 bases. V gave up 3 bases and J gave up 9 bases; unmatched junction bases: 6. The length of the CDR3 is 13 residues. Germline CDR1 reads LGHDT; CDR2 reads YNNKEL (reference sequence). This chain's CDR3 is CASSQGTGGKAFF. CDR3 nucleotides: TGTGCCAGCAGCCAGGGTACAGGGGGGAAAGCTTTCTTT.

V is TRBV3-1 (or the pseudogene TRBV3-2) and J is TRBJ1-3, with D possibly being TRBD1 (5 bases). This CDR3 is 16 amino acids long. Trimming took off 4 bases at V and 3 bases at J, with 16 bases between the two ends. Germline V gene lookup returns CDR1 LGHDT and CDR2 YNNKEL (reference sequence). In DNA, the CDR3 is TGTGCCAGCAGCCTTAACCCCCAGGGTTTTGGAAACACCATATATTTT. It specifies CASSLNPQGFGNTIYF.

The J gene is TRBJ2-3, the V gene TRBV6-1; 8 bases fit TRBD2. The CDR3 sequence is 15 residues long. The trim removed 1 base at V and 3 bases at J, leaving 3 bases unmatched. Germline CDR1 MNHNS, CDR2 SASEGT. CDR3 residues: CASSEVGGRTDTQYF. In nucleotides, the CDR3 is TGTGCCAGCAGTGAAGTGGGCGGGAGGACAGATACGCAGTATTTT.

This clone appeared a single time. The V gene is TRBV5-1, the J gene TRBJ2-3; a weak D match, TRBD1 (6 bases). CDR3 length: 18 residues. V lost 1 base and J 6 bases, leaving 24 bases between the germline ends. The germline V gene encodes CDR1 SGHRS and CDR2 YFSETQ. The CDR3: CASSLQGLPSSWMDTQYF. The CDR3 DNA reads as TGCGCCAGCAGCTTGCAGGGGCTACCCTCTAGTTGGATGGATACGCAGTATTTT.

The chain uses TRBV3-1 (or the pseudogene TRBV3-2) and TRBJ1-1; 7 bases fit TRBD1. The germline gives CDR1 LGHDT, CDR2 YNNKEL (reference sequence). This CDR3 region has 14 residues. J gave up 7 bases and V 6 bases, and 11 bases lay outside the gene matches. The CDR3 spells CASRQPGTAGEAFF. CDR3 in DNA: TGTGCCAGCAGACAACCCGGGACAGCTGGTGAAGCTTTCTTT.

This clone was recorded a few times. The chain joins TRBV7-2 to TRBJ2-5; 10 bases line up with TRBD1. Trimming at V came to 6 bases and at J to 5 bases, leaving 3 bases not matched to a gene. This CDR3 comprises 13 residues. Germline assignment: CDR1 SGHTA and CDR2 FQGNSA. DNA of the CDR3: TGTGCCAGCAGGACAGGGGGCGAGGAGACCCAGTACTTC. Translating it yields CASRTGGEETQYF.

The chain combines TRBV5-4 with TRBJ1-1; D call uncertain. Trimming stripped 1 base from V and 6 bases from J, with 13 bases between. Looked up from germline, CDR1 is SGHNT and CDR2 is YYREEE (reference sequence). This CDR3 spans 14 amino acids. CDR3 loop: CASSLKPPVAEAFF. As DNA, the CDR3 is TGTGCCAGCAGCTTGAAACCGCCGGTTGCTGAAGCTTTCTTT.

The chain joins TRBV9 to TRBJ2-1; 7 nucleotides agree with TRBD1. This CDR3 comprises 15 residues. The germline CDR1 and CDR2 sequences are SGDLS and YYNGEE. Trimming took 2 bases from V and 2 from J; bases not matched to a gene: 4. CDR3 sequence: CASSVTGDPYNEQFF. DNA for the CDR3: TGTGCCAGCAGCGTTACAGGGGACCCCTACAATGAGCAGTTCTTC.

This chain uses TRBV5-1 with TRBJ2-2; TRBD2 matches 9 bases. The CDR3 sequence is 16 residues long. The ends lost 2 bases at V and 6 bases at J; junction bases unmatched: 8. Germline CDR1 is SGHRS and CDR2 is YFSETQ. CDR3 in DNA: TGCGCCAGCAGCTTTTCAGGACTAGCGAGGGCCGGGGAGCTGTTTTTT. Translating it yields CASSFSGLARAGELFF.

The chain carries TRBV11-3 and TRBJ2-5, with 12 bases that match TRBD2. The V gene's germline CDR1 is SGHNT and CDR2 YENEEA. V gave up 6 bases and J gave up 4 bases; unmatched junction bases: 3. CDR3 length: 14 residues. For the CDR3, the DNA is TGTGCCAGCAGGACTAGCGGGAGTGGAGAGACCCAGTACTTC. Protein: CASRTSGSGETQYF.

Notes on this clone: Possible read error: a much larger clone is one base away. Other DNA variants within this sample encode the same CDR3. The rearrangement uses TRBV10-1 and TRBJ1-1, with D unresolved. The V and J ends lost 3 bases and 1 base respectively, with 9 bases between them. CDR3 length: 14 amino acids. The germline V gene encodes CDR1 WNHNN and CDR2 SYGVQD (reference sequence). This chain's CDR3 is CASSENSGNTEAFF. CDR3 nucleotides: TGCGCCAGCAGTGAAAATTCAGGGAACACTGAAGCTTTCTTT.

The chain couples TRBV20-1 to TRBJ1-2, with D possibly matching TRBD1 (6 bases). Trimming removed 3 bases from V and 4 bases from J, with 9 bases in between. Germline values: CDR1 DFQATT, CDR2 SNEGSKA (reference sequence). This CDR3 spans 12 amino acids. CDR3 coding DNA: TGCAGTGCTAGTCCCAGGGGCTATGGCTACACCTTC. As protein: CSASPRGYGYTF.

The chain recombines TRBV5-1 with TRBJ1-4; D might be TRBD1 (5 bases). V was pared by 2 bases and J by 5 bases, with 10 bases between. The CDR3 consists of 14 residues. Germline loops: CDR1 SGHRS, CDR2 YFSETQ. The CDR3 region has the DNA TGCGCCAGCAGCTTCGACAGCTTAAATGAAAAACTGTTTTTT. Translated, it gives CASSFDSLNEKLFF.

The chain recombines TRBV29-1 with TRBJ2-1; 7 bases line up with TRBD2. V shed 2 bases, J shed 4 bases, and the junction held 2 bases outside the gene matches. The length of the CDR3 is 13 residues. The germline V gene has CDR1 SQVTM and CDR2 ANQGSEA. The CDR3: CSVEPGGYNEQFF. Here the CDR3 DNA reads TGCAGCGTTGAACCGGGAGGTTACAATGAGCAGTTCTTC.

This chain links TRBV9 with TRBJ1-3; 7 nucleotides align to TRBD1. Germline CDR1 reads SGDLS; CDR2 reads YYNGEE. V gave up 4 bases and J gave up 4 bases; unmatched junction bases: 8. This CDR3 is built from 15 residues. The chain's CDR3 is CASSPTGTAGNTIYF. Written as DNA, the CDR3 is TGTGCCAGCAGCCCGACCGGGACAGCAGGAAACACCATATATTTT.

The rearrangement links TRBV11-2 to TRBJ1-3, with D maybe TRBD1 (5 bases). The V end lost 1 base, the J end lost 2 bases, and 18 bases lay between the germline ends. Germline-derived CDR1 and CDR2 are SGHAT and FQNNGV. The CDR3 loop spans 18 amino acids. For the CDR3, the DNA is TGTGCCAGCAGCTTAGGGGCCGGGGACTACGCGGCTGGAAACACCATATATTTT. Residues: CASSLGAGDYAAGNTIYF. Drawing the rest from reference TRBV11-2 and TRBJ1-3, the complete variable domain is EAGVAQSPRYKIIEKRQSVAFWCNPISGHATLYWYQQILGQGPKLLIQFQNNGVVDDSQLPKDRFSAERLKGVDSTLKIQPAKLEDSAVYLCASSLGAGDYAAGNTIYFGEGSWLTVV.

V is TRBV7-8 and J is TRBJ1-1, with a possible D match to TRBD1 (6 bases). This CDR3 region has 14 residues. V shed 7 bases and J shed 2 bases, with 14 bases lying between them. The germline gives CDR1 SGHVS, CDR2 FQNEAQ. CDR3 nucleotides: TGTGCCAGCAAACCTCGACAGGCAAACACTGAAGCTTTCTTT. This codes for CASKPRQANTEAFF.

V and J are TRBV7-2 and TRBJ1-2, with D uncertain. The CDR3 length is 13 residues. The V gene's germline CDR1 is SGHTA and CDR2 FQGNSA. Trimming removed 1 base from V and 4 bases from J, with 7 bases in between. CDR3 coding DNA: TGTGCCAGCAGCTTAGACAGAACCTATGGCTACACCTTC. Translating gives CASSLDRTYGYTF.